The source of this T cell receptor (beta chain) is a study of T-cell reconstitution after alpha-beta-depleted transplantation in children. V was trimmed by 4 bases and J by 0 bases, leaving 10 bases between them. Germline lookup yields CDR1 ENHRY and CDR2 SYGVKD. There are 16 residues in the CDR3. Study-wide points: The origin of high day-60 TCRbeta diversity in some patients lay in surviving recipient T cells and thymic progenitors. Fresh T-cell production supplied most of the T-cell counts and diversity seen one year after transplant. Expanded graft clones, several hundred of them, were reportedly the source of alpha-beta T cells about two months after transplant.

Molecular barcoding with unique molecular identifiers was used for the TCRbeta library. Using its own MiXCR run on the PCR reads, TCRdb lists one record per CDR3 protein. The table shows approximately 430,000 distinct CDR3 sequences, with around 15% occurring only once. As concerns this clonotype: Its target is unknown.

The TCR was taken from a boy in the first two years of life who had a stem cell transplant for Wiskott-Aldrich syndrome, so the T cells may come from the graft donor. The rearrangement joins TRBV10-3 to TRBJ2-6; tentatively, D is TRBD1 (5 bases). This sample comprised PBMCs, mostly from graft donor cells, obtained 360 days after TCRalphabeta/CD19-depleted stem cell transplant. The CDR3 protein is CAISGQSLSGANVLTF. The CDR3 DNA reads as TGTGCCATCAGTGGACAGTCCCTCTCTGGGGCCAACGTCCTGACTTTC.